This TCR beta chain originates from a study of blood T cell repertoires in COVID-19. Profiling relied on immunoSEQ multiplex PCR, and the TCRdb table lists in-frame clones only, not all of them. Here the sample spans about 210,000 clones, more than 75% being singletons. The germline V gene has CDR1 DFQATT and CDR2 SNEGSKA (reference sequence). V dropped 6 bases and J dropped 3 bases, with 8 bases sitting between them. The CDR3 totals 11 residues. Input material: PBMCs or T cells enriched from blood (not recorded which). The clonotype was recovered from a man aged 35 to 55 with acute COVID-19. V gene TRBV20-1 combines with J gene TRBJ1-1, with no clear D. This chain's CDR3 is CSAREDTEAFF. The DNA for the CDR3 is TGCAGTGCGCGGGAGGACACTGAAGCTTTCTTT.